This T cell receptor beta chain originates from a study of blood T cell repertoires in COVID-19. Overall study: Acute and convalescent COVID-19 samples came from the United States, Italy and Spain. From T cells, B-cell-depleted T cells, or PBMCs came the material, which was cDNA or gDNA.

Recruited during active infection, patients (from Seattle) were subsequently followed longitudinally. Authors' processing steps: Amplification from reference gene primers served as the basis for estimated nucleated cell counts. Produced via immunoSEQ multiplex PCR; TCRdb's table is partial and in-frame only. The DNA gave D and trimming, while V, J and clone size come from that table. The sample contains nearly 250,000 clones, 86% of which appear only once. Germline V lookup: CDR1 GTSNPN, CDR2 SVGIG (reference sequence). V gave up 5 bases and J gave up 3 bases, with 17 bases separating them. The CDR3 extends over 15 amino acids.

The sequenced sample consisted of peripheral blood. The genes are TRBV30 and TRBJ1-5; TRBD1 might be the D (6 bases). The sequence came from an elderly woman with COVID-19, enrolled during active disease. CDR3 protein: CAWVEGGASNQPQHF. The CDR3 nucleotides are TGTGCCTGGGTCGAAGGGGGGGCTTCCAATCAGCCCCAGCATTTT.